This TCR beta chain originates from a study of shared clonotypes between healthy human individuals. Study as a whole: Three plates each covered CD4 naive and memory; CD8 naive two, CD8 memory one. The study's findings and limits: Though the depth was large, rarefaction showed that sorted-subset sequencing was incomplete.

This clone was seen once. No antigen is known for it. Germline V lookup: CDR1 GTSNPN, CDR2 SVGIG (reference sequence). With 8 bases removed from V and 4 bases from J, the gap between germline ends came to 11 bases. The CDR3 loop spans 11 amino acids. The table came from immunoSEQ multiplex PCR; TCRdb's copy has only in-frame clones and leaves some out. The table records approximately 1,500,000 clones, 95% to 97% of them present only once. The chain combines TRBV30 with TRBJ1-1, with D possibly TRBD1 on 5 matching bases. Sequencing was performed on naive CD4+ T cells sorted from blood. Subset in this sample: CD45RA+ positively selected. This clonotype was sampled from a man younger than 40 in good health. The CDR3 DNA follows: TGTGCCGCGGACGGGGGCACTGAAGCTTTCTTT. This translates into CAADGGTEAFF. Full variable domain (rest looked up from reference TRBV30 and TRBJ1-1): SQTIHQWPATLVQPVGSPLSLECTVEGTSNPNLYWYRQAAGRGLQLLFYSVGIGQISSEVPQNLSASRPQDRQFILSSKKLLLSDSGFYLCAADGGTEAFFGQGTRLTVV.